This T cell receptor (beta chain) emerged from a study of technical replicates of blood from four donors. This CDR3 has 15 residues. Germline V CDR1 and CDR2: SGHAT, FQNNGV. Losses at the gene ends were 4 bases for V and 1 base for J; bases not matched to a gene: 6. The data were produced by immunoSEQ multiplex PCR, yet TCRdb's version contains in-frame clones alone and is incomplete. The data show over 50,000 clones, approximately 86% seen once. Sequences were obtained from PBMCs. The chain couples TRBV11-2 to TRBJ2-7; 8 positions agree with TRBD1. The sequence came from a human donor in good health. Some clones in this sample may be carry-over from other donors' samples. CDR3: CASSSQRDRSYEQYF. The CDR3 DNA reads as TGTGCCAGCAGCTCGCAAAGGGACAGGTCCTACGAGCAGTACTTC.